This T cell receptor beta chain is drawn from a study of spatial heterogeneity in lung cancer. Looking at the study overall: Sequencing consistently turned up more beta-chain sequences than alpha-chain sequences. Averaged across combinations, each unique TCR and UMI pairing appeared more than ten times in raw reads, which were uncorrected. Whole-study results and caveats: Mutation tallies in tumors tracked expanded intratumoral alpha and beta TCR counts.

Each molecule of TCR cDNA was tagged with one unique molecular identifier. TCRdb re-derived calls from the 5' RACE reads in MiXCR, one entry per CDR3 protein. Of over 14,000 distinct CDR3 sequences in the sample, under 7.5% are singletons; the top ten hold 8% to 9%. In the case of this clonotype: Antigen specificity is unknown.

The sample's time point: sample taken at primary tumor resection. V lost 5 bases and J lost 12, with 12 bases in between. This CDR3 comprises 10 residues. Per the germline V gene, CDR1 is SQVTM and CDR2 is ANQGSEA. The rearrangement joins TRBV29-1 to TRBJ2-3, with D hard to call. The sequencing here drew on lung tumor tissue, taken at surgery. The source of this sequence is a male donor with early-stage non-small cell lung cancer. The CDR3 loop is CSVSAASQYF. DNA for the CDR3: TGCAGCGTTAGCGCAGCGAGTCAGTATTTT.